This T cell receptor (beta chain) was retrieved from a study of CD8 T cells in ankylosing spondylitis. Findings and caveats of the study: Characteristic of ankylosing spondylitis blood, it appeared, was a TCR beta motif comprising several highly homologous variants.

This clonotype has a handful of counts. Its specificity is not known. CDR1 SGHTA and CDR2 FQGTGA come from the germline V gene. CDR3 length: 14 residues. V lost 5 bases to trimming and J lost 15 bases, with 20 bases between them. TCRdb passed the 5' RACE reads through MiXCR, listing each CDR3 protein once. The repertoire holds about 800,000 distinct CDR3 sequences, with 12% as singletons. The sequencing sample was made of blood, either unsorted or a sorted T cell fraction (not recorded which). This TCR was recovered from a male donor with ankylosing spondylitis. The chain has TRBV7-3 and TRBJ2-6; maybe TRBD2 (6 bases). The CDR3 loop reads CASSPGLGGPGLTF. The CDR3 nucleotides are TGTGCCAGCAGCCCGGGACTTGGCGGTCCGGGCCTGACTTTC.